Sequencing of this T cell receptor (beta chain) was carried out in a study of OX40 agonist ivuxolimab in advanced cancers. Germline V gene sequence: CDR1 GTSNPN, CDR2 SVGIG (reference sequence). Between the trimmed V and J ends, which lost 3 bases and 2 bases, there was a span of 14 bases. The CDR3 spans 14 residues. The timepoints at which blood was sampled were baseline, cycle 4 day 1, and cycle 7 day 1. Study results and limitations: Clones of CD4+ and CD8+ blood T cells grew by week 6 at doses of 0.1 to 3.0 mg/kg. The study found that CD8+ T cells averaged more expanded clones than CD4+.

Assay: immunoSEQ multiplex PCR; the TCRdb copy retains only in-frame clones and omits some. This sample carries roughly 70,000 clones, 86% of them seen once, and the ten largest clones take around 0.73%. About this clone: Its specificity is unknown.

The sample consisted of CD4+ or CD8+ T cells sorted from blood, taken in a trial of the OX40 agonist ivuxolimab. The TCR was taken from an adult with an advanced solid tumor such as melanoma, head and neck, liver or kidney cancer. The chain links TRBV30 to TRBJ2-7, with D perhaps matching TRBD2 (6 bases). This chain's CDR3 is CAWSARGAAYEQYF. The CDR3 DNA reads as TGTGCCTGGAGCGCTCGCGGGGCAGCCTACGAGCAGTACTTC.